This record looks at one T cell receptor (beta chain) sequence and its context. The data originate from a study of CD8+CD57+ T cells in acquired aplastic anemia. Germline V gene sequence: CDR1 SQVTM, CDR2 ANQGSEA. The length of the CDR3 is 14 residues. Between the trimmed V and J ends, which lost 4 bases and 0 bases, there was a span of 12 bases. Genomic DNA acted as the template from which TCR beta VDJ combination and CDR3 sequence profiling were carried out. Each CDR3 protein is one row after TCRdb ran MiXCR on the reads. The table lists some 200,000 distinct CDR3 sequences, 61% of them singletons, with around 28% in the top ten.

This sequence originates from a human donor in good health. This rearrangement joins TRBV29-1 to TRBJ1-2; D unresolved. Sequenced: sorted CD4+, CD8+, or CD8+CD57+ T cells (not recorded which) from PBMCs. The DNA for the CDR3 is TGCAGCGTTGTAGAGTCGGGAACTAACTATGGCTACACCTTC. Its translation: CSVVESGTNYGYTF.